The next 10 T cell receptor beta chains were all read from a single sample in a study of blood T cell repertoires in COVID-19. Clones were read by immunoSEQ multiplex PCR, and TCRdb kept only the in-frame ones, dropping some. Among about 52,000 clones listed, roughly 83% were seen once. The sample comprised peripheral blood. The source of these receptors is a woman older than 75 with acute or convalescent COVID-19.

This chain joins TRBV4-2 and TRBJ1-4, with a possible D match to TRBD1 (6 bases). The CDR3 has 14 residues. Per the germline V gene, CDR1 is LGHNA and CDR2 is YNFKEQ. The V gene lost 3 bases and the J gene lost 7 bases, with 12 bases spanning the gap. CDR3 in amino acids: CASSHTGLSEKLFF. CDR3 nucleotides: TGTGCCAGCAGCCACACAGGGCTGAGTGAAAAACTGTTTTTT.

The rearrangement uses TRBV4-1 and TRBJ2-3, with D uncertain. The CDR3 spans 14 residues. In germline, CDR1 is MGHRA, CDR2 YSYEKL. V lost 0 bases and J 2 bases, leaving 6 bases between the germline ends. CDR3 amino acids: CASSQDGLTDTQYF. DNA for the CDR3: TGCGCCAGCAGCCAAGATGGGCTCACAGATACGCAGTATTTT.

Only one count was recorded for this clone. The V call is TRBV24-1, the J call TRBJ2-2, with TRBD2 identical over 7 bases. CDR1 and CDR2 (germline): KGHDR, SFDVKD. The CDR3 is 14 amino acids. With 7 bases clipped from V and 2 bases from J, the junction kept 3 bases outside the gene matches. This CDR3 reads CATRASGNTGELFF. CDR3 coding DNA: TGTGCCACCAGGGCTAGCGGTAACACCGGGGAGCTGTTTTTT.

V is TRBV5-6 and J is TRBJ2-3; 7 bases are a match to TRBD2. V dropped 5 bases and J dropped 7; count of bases not matched to a gene: 7. Per germline, CDR1 SGHDT and CDR2 YYEEEE. The CDR3 covers 13 residues. The CDR3 bases are TGTGCCAGCAGAGCGGGACTCACGTATACGCAGTATTTT. This gives the protein CASRAGLTYTQYF.

The chain carries TRBV18 and TRBJ2-7; D is ambiguous. CDR1 is KGHSH, CDR2 LQKENI, per germline. Trimming took off 3 bases at V and 1 base at J, with 4 bases between the two ends. The CDR3 loop spans 12 amino acids. The CDR3 coding sequence is TGTGCCAGCTCACCCACTTCCTACGAGCAGTACTTC. This codes for CASSPTSYEQYF.

The chain employs TRBV4-1 and TRBJ1-1; D uncertain. The CDR3 spans 15 residues. Germline V gene data show CDR1 as MGHRA and CDR2 as YSYEKL. V lost 0 bases, J lost 3 bases, and 11 bases lay in between. CDR3 sequence (DNA): TGCGCCAGCAGCCAAGATATCGACACCTACACTGAAGCTTTCTTT. Translated: CASSQDIDTYTEAFF.

This chain connects TRBV4-1 to TRBJ1-5; D gene ambiguous. CDR3 length equals 17 residues. Germline CDR1 and CDR2: MGHRA and YSYEKL. V shed 0 bases and J shed 0 bases, with 12 bases lying between them. For the CDR3, the DNA is TGCGCCAGCAGCCAAGATCTTAACAGTAATAGCAATCAGCCCCAGCATTTT. Its protein product is CASSQDLNSNSNQPQHF.

The rearrangement links TRBV7-9 to TRBJ2-2; maybe TRBD2 (5 bases). The CDR3 contains 13 residues. CDR1 and CDR2 (germline): SEHNR, FQNEAQ (reference sequence). Trimming shortened V by 6 bases and J by 5 bases, and 10 bases separated the two germline ends. The CDR3 nucleotides read TGTGCCAGCAGGTTAACGGGAACCGGGGAGCTGTTTTTT. Its protein is CASRLTGTGELFF.

The genes are TRBV5-7 and TRBJ1-5; 11 bases align to TRBD1. TRBV5-7 is an ORF; its function is uncertain. V dropped 4 bases and J dropped 3; count of bases not matched to a gene: 6. The CDR3 sequence is 16 residues long. The CDR3 reads CASSPGQGAYNQPQHF. The CDR3 DNA sequence: TGTGCCAGCAGCCCCGGACAGGGGGCCTACAATCAGCCCCAGCATTTT.

The rearrangement joins TRBV28 to TRBJ1-2, with D possibly matching TRBD1 (6 bases). In germline, CDR1 is MDHEN, CDR2 SYDVKM. This CDR3 region has 12 residues. With 7 bases removed from V and 7 bases from J, the gap between germline ends came to 13 bases. The CDR3 DNA reads TGTGCCAGCATGGGGGGGCAGAGTGGCTACACCTTC. Translated: CASMGGQSGYTF.